The 25 T cell receptor beta chains listed next were all sequenced from one sample in a study of shared clonotypes between healthy human individuals. Some clones are missing from TCRdb's copy, which holds only in-frame ones; the method was immunoSEQ multiplex PCR. The sample lists about 1.5 million clones, more than 95% occurring once. The sequencing input was naive CD4+ T cells sorted from blood. Subset described: CD45RA+ positively selected. The receptors stem from a man in his thirties or forties in good health.

V gene TRBV18 combines with J gene TRBJ1-2, with a tentative D call TRBD1 (6 bases). Germline V gene data show CDR1 as KGHSH and CDR2 as LQKENI. The CDR3 extends over 14 amino acids. V dropped 3 bases and J dropped 3 bases, with 11 bases sitting between them. The CDR3 sequence: CASSPGGGHYGYTF. Here the CDR3 DNA reads TGTGCCAGCTCACCCGGCGGGGGGCACTATGGCTACACCTTC.

The gene calls are TRBV30 and TRBJ2-1; 9 bases fit TRBD2. Germline assignment: CDR1 GTSNPN and CDR2 SVGIG (reference sequence). The CDR3 is 16 amino acids. The V gene end was trimmed by 4 bases and the J gene end by 5 bases; junction bases not matched to a gene: 12. CDR3 sequence: CAWIRTASGIHNEQFF. CDR3 nucleotide sequence: TGTGCCTGGATTCGTACGGCTAGCGGGATTCACAATGAGCAGTTCTTC.

This chain uses TRBV29-1 with TRBJ1-2, with 7 bases fitting TRBD1. The V gene's germline CDR1 is SQVTM and CDR2 ANQGSEA. The CDR3 loop spans 12 amino acids. V shed 3 bases and J 6 bases; nucleotides not matched to a gene: 4. The CDR3 is CSVERQGDGYTF. Written as DNA, the CDR3 is TGCAGCGTTGAGAGACAGGGAGATGGCTACACCTTC.

To note about this clone: The same CDR3 also results from other DNA sequences found in this sample. The rearrangement uses TRBV5-1 and TRBJ1-5, with TRBD1 matching 10 bases. V trimming: 4 bases; J trimming: 3 bases; junction bases outside the gene matches: 4. The germline V gene encodes CDR1 SGHRS and CDR2 YFSETQ. There are 15 residues in the CDR3. CDR3 nucleotide sequence: TGCGCCAGCAGCCCCGGGACAGGGGACAATCAGCCCCAGCATTTT. Translation gives CASSPGTGDNQPQHF.

This rearrangement joins TRBV27 to TRBJ1-2, with TRBD1 matching over 10 bases. The CDR3 runs 14 residues. With V trimmed by 5 bases and J by 6 bases, 6 bases remained unmatched. Germline V lookup: CDR1 MNHEY, CDR2 SMNVEV (reference sequence). The CDR3 is CASSPWTGGDGYTF. DNA of the CDR3: TGTGCCAGCAGTCCCTGGACAGGGGGAGATGGCTACACCTTC.

V and J are TRBV7-2 and TRBJ2-1; TRBD2 aligns across 10 bases. V shed 3 bases, J shed 9 bases, and the junction held 8 bases outside the gene matches. The CDR3 consists of 15 residues. The V gene's germline CDR1 is SGHTA and CDR2 FQGNSA. DNA of the CDR3: TGTGCCAGCAGCTTTCCTAGCGGGAGAAGGAGTGAGCAGTTCTTC. It codes for CASSFPSGRRSEQFF.

The V call is TRBV9, the J call TRBJ2-3; 8 nucleotides agree with TRBD2. With V trimmed by 1 base and J by 5 bases, 9 bases remained unmatched. Per germline, CDR1 SGDLS and CDR2 YYNGEE. This CDR3 spans 16 amino acids. CDR3 sequence: CASSVQSSGIQDTQYF. CDR3 nucleotide sequence: TGTGCCAGCAGCGTACAAAGTAGCGGGATTCAAGATACGCAGTATTTT.

V and J are TRBV28 and TRBJ1-3, with D possibly TRBD1 on 6 matching bases. CDR1 is MDHEN and CDR2 is SYDVKM in the germline V gene. V was pared by 6 bases and J by 4 bases, with 13 bases between. CDR3 length equals 14 residues. This CDR3 is CASSTGLVGNTIYF. CDR3 coding DNA: TGTGCCAGCAGCACAGGGTTGGTCGGAAACACCATATATTTT.

V is TRBV7-9 and J is TRBJ2-7; D gene unclear. V shed 0 bases and J shed 0 bases, with 6 bases lying between them. The CDR3 has 14 residues. From germline, CDR1 is SEHNR and CDR2 FQNEAQ (reference sequence). Written as DNA, the CDR3 is TGTGCCAGCAGCTTAGCTGTCAACTCCTACGAGCAGTACTTC. Translating gives CASSLAVNSYEQYF.

The chain carries TRBV4-1 and TRBJ2-5; 9 bases align to TRBD1. The length of the CDR3 is 16 residues. CDR1 and CDR2 (germline): MGHRA, YSYEKL. J gave up 5 bases and V 4 bases, and 11 bases lay outside the gene matches. CDR3 in amino acids: CASSPQPGQGGETQYF. In DNA form, the CDR3 reads TGCGCCAGCAGCCCACAACCGGGACAGGGTGGGGAGACCCAGTACTTC.

This clone has a single count. The chain carries TRBV27 and TRBJ1-3; 7 bases agree with TRBD1. The trim removed 2 bases at V and 0 bases at J, leaving 7 bases unmatched. CDR3 length: 17 amino acids. Germline V gene data show CDR1 as MNHEY and CDR2 as SMNVEV (reference sequence). The CDR3 nucleotides read TGTGCCAGCAGTTTAGGGGGACAGTCGAGCTCTGGAAACACCATATATTTT. It encodes CASSLGGQSSSGNTIYF.

This clone was seen only a few times. The CDR3 protein is CATSRQGVTYNEQFF. In DNA, the CDR3 is TGTGCCACCAGCAGACAGGGGGTTACCTACAATGAGCAGTTCTTC. This sequence joins TRBV15 and TRBJ2-1; TRBD1 matches at 7 bases. Germline V gene sequence: CDR1 LNHNV, CDR2 YYDKDF (reference sequence). The CDR3 is made up of 15 amino acids. Trimming removed 2 bases from V and 2 bases from J; junction bases left unmatched: 3.

J is TRBJ2-7 and V is TRBV19, with 9 bases identical to TRBD1. CDR1 LNHDA and CDR2 SQIVND come from the germline V gene (reference sequence). V dropped 6 bases and J dropped 6; count of bases not matched to a gene: 12. The CDR3 is 15 amino acids. In DNA, the CDR3 is TGTGCCAGTAGCTTCGGGACAGGGACGGGTTTCGAGCAGTACTTC. Its protein product is CASSFGTGTGFEQYF.

The chain is built from TRBV5-1 and TRBJ2-3; D uncertain. The V gene lost 4 bases and the J gene lost 5 bases, with 11 bases spanning the gap. Germline lookup yields CDR1 SGHRS and CDR2 YFSETQ. This CDR3 is built from 13 residues. CDR3 bases: TGCGCCAGCAGCCCCCTGTGGGGAGATACGCAGTATTTT. This gives the protein CASSPLWGDTQYF.

This clone came up a few times. The V gene is TRBV7-2, the J gene TRBJ1-1; unclear D gene. Germline V gene lookup returns CDR1 SGHTA and CDR2 FQGNSA. Trimming took off 5 bases at V and 5 bases at J, with 15 bases between the two ends. The CDR3 has 14 residues. CDR3 sequence (DNA): TGTGCCAGCAGCACAAGGACGGGGAAGACTGAAGCTTTCTTT. It translates to CASSTRTGKTEAFF.

This clone was counted between two and nine times. J is TRBJ1-5 and V is TRBV19; D may be TRBD1 (6 bases). Trimming removed 3 bases at V and 3 bases at J, with 12 bases between. The CDR3 sequence is 15 residues long. CDR1 LNHDA and CDR2 SQIVND come from the germline V gene (reference sequence). The CDR3: CASSMLDRNNQPQHF. DNA of the CDR3: TGTGCCAGTAGTATGCTAGACAGGAACAATCAGCCCCAGCATTTT.

V gene TRBV19 combines with J gene TRBJ1-5; the D gene is possibly TRBD1 (5 bases). V was clipped by 2 bases and J by 5 bases, with 13 bases between them. Germline V gene data show CDR1 as LNHDA and CDR2 as SQIVND (reference sequence). The CDR3 is made up of 15 amino acids. CDR3 amino acids: CASSIIRRVDQPQHF. CDR3 in DNA: TGTGCCAGTAGTATAATACGCAGGGTCGATCAGCCCCAGCATTTT.

Concerning this clone itself: Other DNA sequences in this specimen translate into the identical CDR3. V usage is TRBV20-1 and J usage is TRBJ2-7; no reliable D call. V was pared by 6 bases and J by 3 bases, with 9 bases between. Germline CDR1 is DFQATT and CDR2 is SNEGSKA (reference sequence). The CDR3 has 11 amino acids. The CDR3 loop is CSAGDLYEQYF. The CDR3 nucleotides are TGCAGTGCCGGCGATCTCTACGAGCAGTACTTC.

V is TRBV5-1 and J is TRBJ1-2; D gene uncertain. Germline V CDR1 and CDR2: SGHRS, YFSETQ. The CDR3 covers 13 residues. Trimming shortened V by 4 bases and J by 5 bases, and 12 bases separated the two germline ends. The CDR3 sequence is CASSRDTEYGYTF. The CDR3 region has the DNA TGCGCCAGCAGCCGAGACACGGAATATGGCTACACCTTC.

The chain has TRBV10-2 and TRBJ1-2; 7 bases align to TRBD1. This CDR3 contains 12 residues. V lost 3 bases to trimming and J lost 10 bases; unmatched junction nucleotides: 5. Looked up from germline, CDR1 is WSHSY and CDR2 is SAAADI. In DNA, the CDR3 is TGCGCCAGCAGTGACAGGGGGAATAACTACACCTTC. Its translation: CASSDRGNNYTF.

This clone appeared once. The rearrangement joins TRBV28 to TRBJ1-1, with D tentatively TRBD1 (5 bases). The V and J ends lost 5 bases and 4 bases respectively, with 11 bases between them. The CDR3 covers 13 residues. Germline CDR1 and CDR2: MDHEN and SYDVKM. The CDR3 is CASSRWGTTEAFF. The DNA for the CDR3 is TGTGCCAGCAGTCGATGGGGGACCACTGAAGCTTTCTTT.

The V call is TRBV5-1, the J call TRBJ1-5; D ambiguous. Between the trimmed V and J ends, which lost 0 bases and 2 bases, there was a span of 12 bases. The CDR3 spans 16 residues. Germline CDR1 is SGHRS and CDR2 is YFSETQ. CDR3 sequence: CASSLDGRLGNQPQHF. The DNA of the CDR3 is TGCGCCAGCAGCTTGGATGGTAGGTTGGGCAATCAGCCCCAGCATTTT.

The chain joins TRBV6-5 to TRBJ2-2, with 11 positions matching TRBD1. Germline V CDR1 and CDR2: MNHEY, SVGAGI. The V and J ends lost 6 bases and 7 bases, in that order; junction bases with no gene match: 4. The CDR3 consists of 14 residues. The CDR3 coding sequence is TGTGCCAGCAGCCGGACAGGGGGCAACGGGGAGCTGTTTTTT. This translates into CASSRTGGNGELFF.

The chain joins TRBV27 to TRBJ2-1; 7 bases are shared with TRBD2. The length of the CDR3 is 14 residues. CDR1 and CDR2 from the germline V gene are MNHEY and SMNVEV (reference sequence). V shed 5 bases and J 5 bases; nucleotides not matched to a gene: 6. Here the CDR3 reads CASSSSGANNEQFF. In DNA form, the CDR3 reads TGTGCCAGCAGTAGCAGCGGGGCGAACAATGAGCAGTTCTTC.

V and J are TRBV27 and TRBJ2-5, with 13 positions matching TRBD2. Losses at the gene ends were 7 bases for V and 12 bases for J; bases not matched to a gene: 8. The CDR3 totals 13 residues. CDR1 is MNHEY, CDR2 SMNVEV, per germline (reference sequence). CDR3 amino acids: CASTGTSGVPKYF. The CDR3 bases are TGTGCCAGCACCGGGACTAGCGGGGTTCCCAAGTACTTC.